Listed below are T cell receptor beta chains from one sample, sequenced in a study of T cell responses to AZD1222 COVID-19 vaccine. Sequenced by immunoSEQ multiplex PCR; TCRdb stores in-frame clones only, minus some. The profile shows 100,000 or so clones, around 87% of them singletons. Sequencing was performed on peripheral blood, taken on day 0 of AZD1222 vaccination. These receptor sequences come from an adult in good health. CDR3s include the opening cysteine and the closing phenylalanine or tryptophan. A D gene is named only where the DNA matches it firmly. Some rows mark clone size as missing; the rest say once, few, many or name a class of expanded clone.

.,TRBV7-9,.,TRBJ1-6,TGTGCCAGCAGCTGGGAATTTTCACCCCTCCACTTT,CASSWEFSPLHF
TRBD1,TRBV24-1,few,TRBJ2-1,TGTGCCACCAGTGATGCCGGACAGGGGGCAAATGAGCAGTTCTTC,CATSDAGQGANEQFF
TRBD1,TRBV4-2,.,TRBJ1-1,TGTGCCAGCAGGCATACGCGGACAGGGCTCGGAGCTGAAGCTTTCTTT,CASRHTRTGLGAEAFF
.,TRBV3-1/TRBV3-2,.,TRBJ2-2,TGTGCCAGCAGCCATCTACAGGGCACCGGGGAGCTGTTTTTT,CASSHLQGTGELFF
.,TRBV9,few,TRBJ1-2,TGTGCCAGCACCCGTGCGGGGACCACTAACTATGGCTACACCTTC,CASTRAGTTNYGYTF
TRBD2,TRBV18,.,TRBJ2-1,TGTGCCAGCTCACCATCTAGCGGGGGTCCTGAGCAGTTCTTC,CASSPSSGGPEQFF
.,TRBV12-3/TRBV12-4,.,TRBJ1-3,TGTGCCAGCAGTTTTAGCGGAAACACCATATATTTT,CASSFSGNTIYF
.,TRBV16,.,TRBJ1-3,TGTGCCAGCAGCTCAACAAGGAGCTCTGGAAACACCATATATTTT,CASSSTRSSGNTIYF
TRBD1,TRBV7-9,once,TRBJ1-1,TGTGCCAGCAGCCCCGACAGGGGGATGGAAGCTTTCTTT,CASSPDRGMEAFF
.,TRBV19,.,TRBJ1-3,TGTGCCAGTAGTATAGCCACCAGGGCAGCGGGAAACACCATATATTTT,CASSIATRAAGNTIYF
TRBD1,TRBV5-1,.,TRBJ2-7,TGCGCCAGCGAGGGACAGGTTTCCAACGAGCAGTACTTC,CASEGQVSNEQYF
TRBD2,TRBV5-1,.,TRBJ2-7,TGCGCCAGCAGCCGGGGGGAGCCCTACGAGCAGTACTTC,CASSRGEPYEQYF
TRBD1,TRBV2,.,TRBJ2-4,TGTGCCAGCAAAGGCAGGGGGCTTCGTGAGAACATTCAGTACTTC,CASKGRGLRENIQYF
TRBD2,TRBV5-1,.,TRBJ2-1,TGCGCCAGCAGCTTGACATCCAGCGGGGGGGCTCATGAGCAGTTCTTC,CASSLTSSGGAHEQFF
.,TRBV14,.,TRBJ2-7,TGTGCCAGCAGCCAAGATTGGGACCGCGAGCAGTACTTC,CASSQDWDREQYF
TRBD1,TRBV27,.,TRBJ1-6,TGTGCCAGCAGTTTATGGGTAGGGGGCGATTCACCCCTCCACTTT,CASSLWVGGDSPLHF
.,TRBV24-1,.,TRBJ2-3,TGTGCCACCAGTGATTTCACGGCCTCTAGCACAGATACGCAGTATTTT,CATSDFTASSTDTQYF
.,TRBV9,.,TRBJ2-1,TGTGCCAGCAGCCCACTAGGCGGGGGCGTTAGCAATGAGCAGTTCTTC,CASSPLGGGVSNEQFF
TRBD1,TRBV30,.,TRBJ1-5,TGTGCCTGGACCACAGGGGACGGTCAGCCCCAGCATTTT,CAWTTGDGQPQHF
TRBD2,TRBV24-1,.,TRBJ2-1,TGTGCCACCAGTGAGCCGGGACTAGCGGGTAAGGATGAGCAGTTCTTC,CATSEPGLAGKDEQFF
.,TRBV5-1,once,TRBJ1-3,TGCGCCAGCAGCTTGGCCGTCAGTAGCTCTGGAAACACCATATATTTT,CASSLAVSSSGNTIYF
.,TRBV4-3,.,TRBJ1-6,TGCGCCAGCAGCCAAGACTTGGGATCGGGCTATAATTCACCCCTCCACTTT,CASSQDLGSGYNSPLHF
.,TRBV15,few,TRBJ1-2,TGTGCCACCAGCATAGATGGCTATGGCTACACCTTC,CATSIDGYGYTF
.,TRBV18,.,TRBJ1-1,TGTGCCAGCCTACAGGAGATTAACACTGAAGCTTTCTTT,CASLQEINTEAFF
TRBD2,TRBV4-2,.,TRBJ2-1,TGTGCCAGCAGCCACCAGACTAGCGGGGGGGCCTATGAGCAGTTCTTC,CASSHQTSGGAYEQFF
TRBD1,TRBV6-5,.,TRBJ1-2,TGTGCCAGCAGTCCGACTGACAGGGGATATGGCTACACCTTC,CASSPTDRGYGYTF
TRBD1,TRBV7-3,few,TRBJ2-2,TGTGCCAGCAGCCCCCGGACAGGGAACACCGGGGAGCTGTTTTTT,CASSPRTGNTGELFF
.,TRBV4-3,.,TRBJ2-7,TGCGCCAGCAGCCAATTGGAGGGGAGTCACTACGAGCAGTACTTC,CASSQLEGSHYEQYF
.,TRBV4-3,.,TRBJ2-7,TGCGCCAGCAGCCAAGATGGTACAGGGTCCGCCTACGAGCAGTACTTC,CASSQDGTGSAYEQYF
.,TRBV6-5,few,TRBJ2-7,TGTGCCAGCAGTTTAAACTACGAGCAGTACTTC,CASSLNYEQYF
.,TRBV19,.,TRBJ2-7,TGTGCCAGTAGTACACAGGGAGTGACCTACGAGCAGTACTTC,CASSTQGVTYEQYF
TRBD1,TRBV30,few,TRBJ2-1,TGTGCCTGGACCCACAAGACAGGGGGCGGGACCAATGAGCAGTTCTTC,CAWTHKTGGGTNEQFF